The 14 T cell receptor beta chains presented below share a single source sample, sequenced in a study of human CD8 memory T cell subsets. TCR beta libraries were made by UMI-labeled 5' RACE. No DNA is given; TCRdb re-called the 5' RACE reads and lists each CDR3 protein once. The data include 4,500 to 6,000 distinct CDR3 sequences; the top ten clones carry 15% to 20%. Sequencing was done on a sample of CD8+ T cells from PBMCs. The receptors shown here come from a human donor in good health.

This sequence joins TRBV6-1 and TRBJ2-1; the D call of TRBD2 rests on TCRdb alone, since no DNA is present to check it. Germline CDR1 is MNHNS and CDR2 is SASEGT. The CDR3 length is 15 residues. The CDR3 here is CASSWRGDSYNEQFF.

The chain links TRBV7-9 to TRBJ1-1; no DNA is available, so the TRBD1 call from TCRdb remains unchecked. The CDR3 covers 15 residues. Germline V gene data show CDR1 as SEHNR and CDR2 as FQNEAQ (reference sequence). The CDR3: CASSLDRERKMKAFF.

The V gene is TRBV28, the J gene TRBJ2-7; the D call of TRBD2 rests on TCRdb alone, since no DNA is present to check it. Germline loops: CDR1 MDHEN, CDR2 SYDVKM. This CDR3 spans 17 amino acids. CDR3 loop: CASSPPRLAGVHREQYF.

This chain's CDR3 is CASNVHERPTGVTDTQYF. The V call is TRBV7-8, the J call TRBJ2-3; the TRBD1 assignment by TCRdb is unverifiable without DNA. Germline V gene sequence: CDR1 SGHVS, CDR2 FQNEAQ. The length of the CDR3 is 18 residues.

The rearrangement joins TRBV7-6 to TRBJ2-1; lacking DNA, the TRBD1 call made by TCRdb goes unchecked. Germline values: CDR1 SGHVS, CDR2 FNYEAQ. The CDR3 runs 14 residues. Here the CDR3 reads CASSPTGPGNEQFF.

This chain links TRBV6-6 with TRBJ1-6; TCRdb's D call, TRBD1, is unchecked because there is no DNA. The length of the CDR3 is 15 residues. Germline V gives CDR1 MNHNY, CDR2 SVGAGI (reference sequence). The CDR3 protein is CASSYGQGENSPLHF.

J is TRBJ2-1 and V is TRBV7-8; TCRdb's D gene call, TRBD1, goes unchecked for lack of DNA. The germline V gene has CDR1 SGHVS and CDR2 FQNEAQ. The CDR3 consists of 12 residues. CDR3 loop: CASSPGFDEQFF.

This clonotype is deemed medium-sized by its frequency. The chain has TRBV5-6 and TRBJ2-2; TCRdb proposes TRBD2, but this gene call is untestable without DNA. CDR1 and CDR2 from the germline V gene are SGHDT and YYEEEE. This CDR3 is 14 amino acids long. Here the CDR3 reads CASSLSGGFLELFF.

The chain couples TRBV10-2 to TRBJ1-2; lacking DNA, the TRBD1 call made by TCRdb goes unchecked. The germline V gene encodes CDR1 WSHSY and CDR2 SAAADI. The CDR3 loop spans 18 amino acids. The CDR3 sequence is CASSESTGGQLANYGYTF.

The chain recombines TRBV7-2 with TRBJ2-3; TCRdb's D call of TRBD1 is untestable without DNA. This CDR3 region has 14 residues. CDR1 SGHTA and CDR2 FQGNSA come from the germline V gene. Here the CDR3 reads CASSVGGNTDTQYF.

Judged by frequency, this clonotype is medium-sized. The chain combines TRBV6-2 or TRBV6-3 with TRBJ2-7; lacking DNA, the TRBD2 call made by TCRdb goes unchecked. This CDR3 region has 12 residues. The germline gives CDR1 MNHEY, CDR2 SVGEGT. CDR3 protein: CASSWSGGEQYF.

V is TRBV2 and J is TRBJ2-7; TCRdb names TRBD1, which stays unverified in the absence of DNA. The CDR3 runs to 14 residues. Germline assignment: CDR1 SNHLY and CDR2 FYNNEI. CDR3 loop: CASSVRDITYEQYF.

J is TRBJ1-3 and V is TRBV20-1. The length of the CDR3 is 12 residues. Germline V gene sequence: CDR1 DFQATT, CDR2 SNEGSKA (reference sequence). The CDR3 loop reads CSAPPSQNTMYF.

This rearrangement joins TRBV20-1 to TRBJ2-1. The CDR3 runs 14 residues. CDR1 and CDR2 (germline): DFQATT, SNEGSKA (reference sequence). This CDR3 is CSARDQDLRDEQFF.